This T cell receptor (beta chain) was recorded in a study of CD8 T cells in Susac syndrome (dated by TCRdb to 2018 to 2020). Regarding the research as a whole: Among the sequenced Susac syndrome patients, five or six had clinically active disease and roughly 8 were in clinical remission. The study used repertoire sequencing to test whether antigen drove CD8+ T cell activation and differentiation in Susac syndrome. At blood withdrawal, Susac syndrome patients were therapy-naive, treated with corticosteroids (with IVIg additionally given to some), or treated with IVIg alone.

As regards this clonotype: What this receptor recognizes is not known. It has no much larger one-base neighbor in the sample; base qualities were not kept.

The full study reports these points: In patients with Susac syndrome, the CD4+ T cell repertoire showed no detectable clonal expansion. The number of individuals in the TCR sequencing and HLA analysis was recognized as being relatively small.

Peripheral blood CD8+ and CD4+ T cells from healthy donors, Susac syndrome patients and multiple sclerosis patients were profiled using high-throughput TCR beta sequencing. Recently defined diagnostic criteria for definite or probable disease were met by the Susac syndrome patients. Bulk CD8+ and CD4+ T cells were purified magnetically by negative isolation, whereas CD8+ TEMRA cells were enriched by FACS. Blood was drawn into EDTA tubes, processed within 24 hours, and PBMCs were isolated by density gradient centrifugation. PBMCs intended for TCR sequencing were frozen in liquid nitrogen and were later thawed in a 37 degrees C water bath. The sorted or isolated CD4+, CD8+ and CD8+ TEMRA cells had a purity of 90% or higher. RNA was extracted with the RNeasy kit and roughly 0.45 to 1 ug was reverse transcribed using random hexamers. TCR beta CDR3 regions were amplified with the immunoSEQ multiplex PCR assay covering 54 Vbeta and 13 Jbeta segments. Bias from PCR amplification was corrected by using a synthetic template baseline for primer optimization and for computational correction. In the source study's methods: Reads were annotated to V, D and J genes per IMGT and analyzed with immunoSEQ Analyzer, keeping only productive sequences. To calculate clonality, Shannon entropy was normalized by log2 of the number of productive unique sequences and then subtracted from one. Public and private clones were assessed among the 100 most prevalent clones of each patient and control. Clones were defined as Susac-specific when absent from the healthy and MS cohorts, from some 1,100 published viral clones and from other ImmuneACCESS disease sequences. Using fastp at Q25 and MiXCR, TCRdb reprocessed the public reads and kept productive beta chains. Rows are combined by CDR3 protein, so each entry shows the most common genes and DNA. The V and J calls come from TCRdb's annotation, not from the publication. The sample table lists 150,000 or so distinct CDR3 sequences, 95% of them with a count of one. Clones ranked in the top ten supply roughly 0.14% of the sample.

CDR3 length: 14 amino acids, cysteine to phenylalanine. Only the CDR3 region is kept as DNA, spanning 42 bases read in frame from base 1. Relative to germline, V is 5 bases shorter and J is 0 bases shorter, with 13 bases between their ends. From the germline V gene (reference sequence), CDR1 is GTSNPN and CDR2 is SVGIG. The V gene is TRBV30 and the J gene is TRBJ1-1, with the identity of the D gene unclear. This clonotype originated in a human donor with Susac syndrome. Material: CD4+ T cells from PBMCs. The DNA sequence is given as TGTGCCTGGTCTGGACTGATCATGAACACTGAAGCTTTCTTT. Its protein reads: CAWSGLIMNTEAFF.